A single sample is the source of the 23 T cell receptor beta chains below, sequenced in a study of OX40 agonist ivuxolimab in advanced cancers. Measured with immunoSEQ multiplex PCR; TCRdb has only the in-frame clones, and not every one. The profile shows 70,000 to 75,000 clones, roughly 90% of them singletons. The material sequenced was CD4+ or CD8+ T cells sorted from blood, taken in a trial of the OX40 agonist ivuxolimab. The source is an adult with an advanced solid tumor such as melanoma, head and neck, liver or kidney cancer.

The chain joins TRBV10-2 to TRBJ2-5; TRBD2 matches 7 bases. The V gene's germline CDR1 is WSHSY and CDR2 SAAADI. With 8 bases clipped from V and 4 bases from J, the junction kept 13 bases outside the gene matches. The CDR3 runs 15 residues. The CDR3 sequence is CASGTGGSFVETQYF. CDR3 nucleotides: TGCGCCAGCGGAACTGGCGGGAGTTTTGTAGAGACCCAGTACTTC.

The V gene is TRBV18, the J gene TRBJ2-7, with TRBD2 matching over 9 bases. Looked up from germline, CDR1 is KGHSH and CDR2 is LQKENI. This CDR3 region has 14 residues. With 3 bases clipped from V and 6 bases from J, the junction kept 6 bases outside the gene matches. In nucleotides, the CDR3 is TGTGCCAGCTCACCGCCTAGCGGGATGTCCGAGCAGTACTTC. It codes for CASSPPSGMSEQYF.

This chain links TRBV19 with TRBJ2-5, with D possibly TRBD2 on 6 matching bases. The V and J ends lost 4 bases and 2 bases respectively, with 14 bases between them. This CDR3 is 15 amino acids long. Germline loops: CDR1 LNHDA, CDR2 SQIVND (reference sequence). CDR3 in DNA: TGTGCCAGTAGTACCGGGGGACGGGTTCAAGAGACCCAGTACTTC. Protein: CASSTGGRVQETQYF.

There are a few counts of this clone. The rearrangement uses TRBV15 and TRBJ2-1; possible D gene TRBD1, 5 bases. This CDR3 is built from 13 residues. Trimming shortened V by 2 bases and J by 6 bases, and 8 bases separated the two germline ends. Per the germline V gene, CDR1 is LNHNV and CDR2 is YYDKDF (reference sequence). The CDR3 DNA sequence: TGTGCCACCAGCAGACAGGGTGCCAATGAGCAGTTCTTC. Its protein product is CATSRQGANEQFF. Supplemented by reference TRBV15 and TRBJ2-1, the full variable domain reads DAMVIQNPRYQVTQFGKPVTLSCSQTLNHNVMYWYQQKSSQAPKLLFHYYDKDFNNEADTPDNFQSRRPNTSFCFLDIRSPGLGDTAMYLCATSRQGANEQFFGPGTRLTVL.

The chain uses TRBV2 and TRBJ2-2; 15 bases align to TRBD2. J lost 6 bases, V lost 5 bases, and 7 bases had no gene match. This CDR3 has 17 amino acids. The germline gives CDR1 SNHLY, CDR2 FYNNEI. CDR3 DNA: TGTGCCAGCAGTACTGGACTAGCGGGAGGGTTCGCCGGGGAGCTGTTTTTT. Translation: CASSTGLAGGFAGELFF.

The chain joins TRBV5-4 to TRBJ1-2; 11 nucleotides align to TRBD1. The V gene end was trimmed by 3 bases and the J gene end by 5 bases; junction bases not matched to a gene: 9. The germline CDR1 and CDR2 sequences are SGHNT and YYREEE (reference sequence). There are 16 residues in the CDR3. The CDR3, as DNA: TGTGCCAGCAGCTCCGGACAGGGGGCTCAAGGGTATGGCTACACCTTC. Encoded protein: CASSSGQGAQGYGYTF.

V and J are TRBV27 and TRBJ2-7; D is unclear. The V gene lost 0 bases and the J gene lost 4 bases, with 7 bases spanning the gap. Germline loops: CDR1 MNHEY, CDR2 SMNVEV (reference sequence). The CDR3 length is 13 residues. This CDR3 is CASSLSSKYEQYF. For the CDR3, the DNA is TGTGCCAGCAGTTTATCCTCTAAATACGAGCAGTACTTC.

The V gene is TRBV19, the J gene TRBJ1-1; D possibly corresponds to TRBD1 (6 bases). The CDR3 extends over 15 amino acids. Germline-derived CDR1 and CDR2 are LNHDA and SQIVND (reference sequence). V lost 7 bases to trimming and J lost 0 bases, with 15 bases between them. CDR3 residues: CASTQGRQLNTEAFF. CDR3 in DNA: TGTGCCAGTACCCAGGGGAGACAGCTGAACACTGAAGCTTTCTTT. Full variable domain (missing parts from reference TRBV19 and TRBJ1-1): DGGITQSPKYLFRKEGQNVTLSCEQNLNHDAMYWYRQDPGQGLRLIYYSQIVNDFQKGDIAEGYSVSREKKESFPLTVTSAQKNPTAFYLCASTQGRQLNTEAFFGQGTRLTVV.

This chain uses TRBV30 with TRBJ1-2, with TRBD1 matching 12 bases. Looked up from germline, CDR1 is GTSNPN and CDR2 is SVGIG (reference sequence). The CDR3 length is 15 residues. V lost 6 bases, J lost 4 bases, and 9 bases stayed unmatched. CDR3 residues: CACPGTGGTFYGYTF. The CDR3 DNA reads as TGTGCCTGCCCCGGGACAGGGGGCACCTTCTATGGCTACACCTTC.

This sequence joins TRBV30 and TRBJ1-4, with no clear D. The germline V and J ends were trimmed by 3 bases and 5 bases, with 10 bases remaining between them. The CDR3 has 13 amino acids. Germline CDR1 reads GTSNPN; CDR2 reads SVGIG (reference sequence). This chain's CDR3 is CAWSRQTNEKLFF. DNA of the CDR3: TGTGCCTGGAGCCGCCAAACAAATGAAAAACTGTTTTTT.

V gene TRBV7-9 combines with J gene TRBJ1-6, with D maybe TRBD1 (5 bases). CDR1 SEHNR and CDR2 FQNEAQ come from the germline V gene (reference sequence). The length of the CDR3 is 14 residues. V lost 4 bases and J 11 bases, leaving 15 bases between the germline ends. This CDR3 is CASSSEQGRTPLHF. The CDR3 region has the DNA TGTGCCAGCAGCTCCGAGCAGGGTCGAACACCCCTCCACTTT.

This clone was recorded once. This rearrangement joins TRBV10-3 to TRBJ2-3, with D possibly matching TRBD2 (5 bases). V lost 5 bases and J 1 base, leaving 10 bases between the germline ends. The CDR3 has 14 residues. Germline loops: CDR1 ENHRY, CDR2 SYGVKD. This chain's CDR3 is CAISPRAGTDTQYF. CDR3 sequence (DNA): TGTGCCATCAGTCCCCGAGCGGGCACAGATACGCAGTATTTT.

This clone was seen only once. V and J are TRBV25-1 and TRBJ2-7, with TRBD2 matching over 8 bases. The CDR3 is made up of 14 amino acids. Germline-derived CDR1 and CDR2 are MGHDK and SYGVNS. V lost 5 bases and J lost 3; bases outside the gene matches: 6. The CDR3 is CASSKDAGGYEQYF. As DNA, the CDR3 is TGTGCCAGCAGTAAGGACGCGGGAGGCTACGAGCAGTACTTC.

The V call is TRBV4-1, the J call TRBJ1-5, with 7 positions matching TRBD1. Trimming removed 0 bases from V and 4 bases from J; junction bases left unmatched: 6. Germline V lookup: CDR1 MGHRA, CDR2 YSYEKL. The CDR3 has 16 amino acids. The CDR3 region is CASSQDPGTENQPQHF. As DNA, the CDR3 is TGCGCCAGCAGCCAAGATCCGGGGACAGAGAATCAGCCCCAGCATTTT.

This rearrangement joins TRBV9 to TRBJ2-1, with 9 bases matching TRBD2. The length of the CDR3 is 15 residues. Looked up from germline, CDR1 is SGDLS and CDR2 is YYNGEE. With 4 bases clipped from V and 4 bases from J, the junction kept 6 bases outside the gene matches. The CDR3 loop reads CASSISGRSYNEQFF. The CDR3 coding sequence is TGTGCCAGCAGCATTAGCGGGAGATCTTACAATGAGCAGTTCTTC.

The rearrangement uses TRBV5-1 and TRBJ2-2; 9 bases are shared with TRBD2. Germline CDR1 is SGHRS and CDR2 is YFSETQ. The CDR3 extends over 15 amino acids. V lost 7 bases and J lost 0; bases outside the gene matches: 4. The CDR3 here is CASSASGTNTGELFF. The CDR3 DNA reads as TGCGCCAGCTCGGCTAGCGGGACGAACACCGGGGAGCTGTTTTTT.

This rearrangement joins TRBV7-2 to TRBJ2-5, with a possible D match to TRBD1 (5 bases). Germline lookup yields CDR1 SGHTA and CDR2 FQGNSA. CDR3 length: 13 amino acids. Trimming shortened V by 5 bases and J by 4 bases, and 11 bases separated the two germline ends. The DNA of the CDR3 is TGTGCCAGCAGCCCAGGGCAGGGAGAGACCCAGTACTTC. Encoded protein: CASSPGQGETQYF.

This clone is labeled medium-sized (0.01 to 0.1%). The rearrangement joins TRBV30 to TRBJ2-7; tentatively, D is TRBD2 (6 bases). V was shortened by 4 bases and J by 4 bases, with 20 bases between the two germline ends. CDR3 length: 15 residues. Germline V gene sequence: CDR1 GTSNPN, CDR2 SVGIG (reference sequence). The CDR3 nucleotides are TGTGCCTGGACCCCGGGTATGGGACTCCGGTACGAGCAGTACTTC. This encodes CAWTPGMGLRYEQYF.

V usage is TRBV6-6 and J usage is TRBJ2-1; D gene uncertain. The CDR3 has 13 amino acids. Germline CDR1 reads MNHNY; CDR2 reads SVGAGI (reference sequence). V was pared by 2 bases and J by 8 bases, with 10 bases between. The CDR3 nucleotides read TGTGCCAGCAGTTACGATAGGGCCGATGAGCAGTTCTTC. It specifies CASSYDRADEQFF.

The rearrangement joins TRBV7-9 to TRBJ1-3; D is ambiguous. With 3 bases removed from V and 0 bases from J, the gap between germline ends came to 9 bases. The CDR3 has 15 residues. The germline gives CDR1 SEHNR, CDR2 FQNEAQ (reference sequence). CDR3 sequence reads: CASSFQDLSGNTIYF. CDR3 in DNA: TGTGCCAGCAGCTTCCAGGACCTCTCTGGAAACACCATATATTTT.

The CDR3 region is CASSERGRGARIEAFF. CDR3 in DNA: TGTGCCAGCAGTGAACGGGGTCGGGGGGCGAGAATTGAAGCTTTCTTT. The chain uses TRBV6-1 and TRBJ1-1; TRBD1 might be the D (6 bases). Germline V gives CDR1 MNHNS, CDR2 SASEGT. V lost 2 bases, J lost 7 bases, and 20 bases lay in between. The CDR3 runs to 16 residues.

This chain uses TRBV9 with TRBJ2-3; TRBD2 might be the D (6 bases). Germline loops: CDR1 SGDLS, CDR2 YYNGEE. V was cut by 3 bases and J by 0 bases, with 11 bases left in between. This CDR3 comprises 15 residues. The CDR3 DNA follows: TGTGCCAGCAGCGCCCCGGGACTCAGCACAGATACGCAGTATTTT. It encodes CASSAPGLSTDTQYF.

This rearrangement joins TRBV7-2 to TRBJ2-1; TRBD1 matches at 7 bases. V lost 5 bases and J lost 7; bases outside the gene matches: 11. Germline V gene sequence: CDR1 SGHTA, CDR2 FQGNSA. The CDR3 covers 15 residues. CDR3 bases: TGTGCCAGCAGCACCGTAGGGACAGTACAAAATGAGCAGTTCTTC. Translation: CASSTVGTVQNEQFF.